The source of this T cell receptor beta chain is a study of cytomegalovirus exposure and HLA in healthy donors. A word on this clone: The target antigen is unknown.

Looked up from germline, CDR1 is MNHNS and CDR2 is SASEGT. Unmatched junction bases numbered 8, after V lost 4 bases and J lost 5 bases. The CDR3 is made up of 14 amino acids. Notes on the study in general: Being productive about 87% or about 30% of the time was typical of most TCR beta V segments in an earlier analysis. In a later analysis, a missense DCLRE1C variant was linked to TCR beta V- and J-gene trimming.

PCR amplification relied on 60 Vbeta primers (plus 13 Jbeta primers). Some clones are missing from TCRdb's copy, which holds only in-frame ones; the method was immunoSEQ multiplex PCR. The repertoire consists of under 120,000 clones, with 65% to 80% occurring once and the leading ten covering more than 4.5%. The sequenced material came from PBMCs. The V call is TRBV6-1, the J call TRBJ2-7; 7 positions agree with TRBD1. This sequence was found in a female donor in good health and CMV-seropositive. CDR3 amino acids: CASSVFTGVNEQYF. Written as DNA, the CDR3 is TGTGCCAGCAGTGTCTTCACAGGGGTAAACGAGCAGTACTTC.